These 24 T cell receptor delta chains originate from one sample sequenced in a study of γδ T cells in repeated Plasmodium falciparum infection. Vgamma9/Vdelta2+ and Vdelta2-negative gammadelta T cells were flow-sorted from PBMC for bulk sequencing. TCRdb fed the multiplex PCR reads to CATT. The sample has around 50,000 delta-chain clones; over 1.5% are singletons. The source material was gamma-delta T cells from blood. The receptors were sampled from a pool of human donors (malaria-infected and uninfected, not separated).

This clone was seen a handful of times. This DNA's translation and the protein TCRdb lists, from a much larger clone, do not match at residue 5, likely due to a read error; the protein shown is translated from the DNA. This sequence joins TRDV1 and TRDJ1; 13 nucleotides agree with TRDD3. Looked up from germline, CDR1 is TSWWSYY and CDR2 is QGS. CDR3 length: 19 residues. The CDR3 sequence: CALGKLGEYWGIRTDKLIF. The CDR3 region has the DNA TGTGCTCTTGGGAAACTTGGGGAGTACTGGGGGATACGGACCGATAAACTCATCTTT.

This clone came up many times. The TCRdb protein, from a much larger clone, departs from this DNA's translation at residue 9, likely by read error; the protein shown derives from the DNA. V gene TRDV1 combines with J gene TRDJ1, with TRDD2 identical over 7 bases. The J gene, missing from TCRdb, was assigned here through DNA to germline matching. CDR3 length: 20 amino acids. With 0 bases clipped from V and 3 bases from J, the junction kept 19 bases outside the gene matches. Per the germline V gene, CDR1 is TSWWSYY and CDR2 is QGS. CDR3 bases: TGTGCTCTTGGGGAACTTTCCTACCCCACAAGGGATCCAAAGGCCGATAAACTCATCTTT. Translated, it gives CALGELSYPTRDPKADKLIF.

The V and J genes are TRDV1 and TRDJ1; D may be TRDD3 (6 bases). TCRdb records no J gene; here it was assigned by comparing the DNA to germline. Trimming took 0 bases from V and 0 from J, leaving 14 bases between them. This CDR3 contains 17 residues. Germline CDR1 is TSWWSYY and CDR2 is QGS. This CDR3 reads CALGELKWGPYTDKLIF. The CDR3 nucleotides are TGTGCTCTTGGGGAACTAAAATGGGGGCCCTACACCGATAAACTCATCTTT.

In regard to this clone: A single base is all that separates this from a far larger clone, so a read error is likely. Other DNA sequences of this sample code for an identical CDR3. This rearrangement joins TRDV1 to TRDJ1, with 10 bases aligning to TRDD3. Here the J gene came from matching the DNA to germline, since TCRdb omits it. J gave up 6 bases and V 2 bases, and 24 bases lay outside the gene matches. CDR1 is TSWWSYY and CDR2 is QGS in the germline V gene. The CDR3 is made up of 21 amino acids. CDR3 in amino acids: CALGEKRRCSGGYEGTYKLIF. CDR3 coding DNA: TGTGCTCTTGGGGAAAAACGGCGTTGCTCTGGGGGATATGAAGGAACTTATAAACTCATCTTT.

This clone was counted ten times or more. Given a far larger clone just one base away, this is likely a sequencing read error. The sample contains more than one DNA sequence encoding this CDR3. The chain couples TRDV1 to TRDJ1; the D gene is possibly TRDD3 (5 bases). The CDR3 extends over 20 amino acids. Germline V gives CDR1 TSWWSYY, CDR2 QGS. V shed 4 bases and J shed 5 bases, with 32 bases lying between them. CDR3 DNA sequence: TGTGCTCTTGGGGGGACGCGGTTATTAGGGGGCACCCGGGGAGCGGATAAACTCATCTTT. Amino acids: CALGGTRLLGGTRGADKLIF.

This clone was observed at least ten times. A far larger clone is just one base off, so this is likely a read error. The sample carries other DNA sequences with the same CDR3. The V gene is TRDV2, the J gene TRDJ1; D possibly corresponds to TRDD3 (6 bases). The CDR3 totals 18 residues. The V end lost 4 bases, the J end lost 1 base, and 24 bases lay between the germline ends. Germline CDR1 GEAIGNYY, CDR2 EKD. The chain's CDR3 is CACDPVLGDTGVTDKLIF. In DNA form, the CDR3 reads TGTGCCTGTGATCCCGTACTGGGAGATACGGGGGTCACCGATAAACTCATCTTT.

This clone was observed many times. One end of the junction is discordant with germline, which a read error may explain. The same CDR3 also results from other DNA sequences found in this sample. The chain has TRDV1 and TRDJ1; TRDD3 matches at 12 bases. This CDR3 contains 24 residues. Germline CDR1 reads TSWWSYY; CDR2 reads QGS. CDR3 loop: CALGELSSREYYWGIHLYTDKLIF. For the CDR3, the DNA is TGTGCTCTGGGGGAACTCTCGTCCCGAGAGTACTACTGGGGGATACACCTTTACACCGATAAACTCATCTTT.

At least ten counts were recorded for this clone. The protein TCRdb gives is from a much larger clone and does not agree with this DNA's translation at residue 17, likely a read error; the protein shown here comes from the DNA. The chain is built from TRDV1 and TRDJ1; D might be TRDD3 (6 bases). Germline values: CDR1 TSWWSYY, CDR2 QGS. V shed 1 base and J shed 2 bases, with 38 bases lying between them. This CDR3 spans 24 amino acids. The DNA for the CDR3 is TGTGCTCTTGGGGAACGGTCCTTCTCAAGATCCTGGGCTGGGGCCTCACCAAAAACCGATAAACTCATCTTT. Protein sequence: CALGERSFSRSWAGASPKTDKLIF.

This clone was counted many times. The protein TCRdb gives is from a much larger clone and does not agree with this DNA's translation at residue 10, likely a read error; the protein shown here comes from the DNA. Other DNA sequences in the sample encode the same CDR3. The V gene is TRDV1, the J gene TRDJ1, with TRDD3 as a possible D gene (5 bases). Deletions cut 0 bases from V and 0 bases from J, with 20 bases between. Looked up from germline, CDR1 is TSWWSYY and CDR2 is QGS. This CDR3 comprises 19 residues. This CDR3 reads CALGELTLVRGPYTDKLIF. CDR3 in DNA: TGTGCTCTTGGGGAACTGACCCTCGTCCGGGGGCCATACACCGATAAACTCATCTTT.

This clone appeared many times. At residue 17, the TCRdb amino acid sequence and the translated nucleotide sequence differ, so the protein here is the DNA translation. The rearrangement joins TRDV1 to TRDJ3, with 12 nucleotides matching TRDD3. CDR1 and CDR2 from the germline V gene are TSWWSYY and QGS. The CDR3 totals 24 residues. Written as DNA, the CDR3 is TGTGCTCTTGGGGAATATTCGACCCCTGGGGGATACGAGGGTACCTCCTGTGACACCCGACAGATGTTTTTC. This encodes CALGEYSTPGGYEGTSCDTRQMFF.

This clone was counted between two and nine times. TCRdb lists the protein of a much larger clone for this DNA, which differs at residue 17, so this is likely a read error; the protein given here is translated from the DNA itself. The chain uses TRDV3 and TRDJ2; D gene ambiguous. As TCRdb names no J gene, one was assigned here on the basis of a DNA match to germline. The CDR3 is made up of 20 amino acids. Germline CDR1 and CDR2: TVYSNPD and GDNSRS (reference sequence). DNA of the CDR3: TGTGCCTCCTATTCACCAACTGCTGGATTTATCAGAAGTCTGGCAGCACGACTCTTCTTT. Amino acid sequence: CASYSPTAGFIRSLAARLFF.

Concerning this clone: Translating this DNA gives a protein that differs at residue 7 from the TCRdb one, which belongs to a much larger clone; a read error is likely, and the protein shown is this translation. The CDR3: CALGETPRLGDLYTDKLIF. In DNA, the CDR3 is TGTGCTCTTGGGGAGACTCCCCGACTGGGGGATCTATACACCGATAAACTCATCTTT. The chain employs TRDV1 and TRDJ1; TRDD3 agrees at 10 bases. The J gene was not available in TCRdb and was assigned here by matching the DNA to germline segments. V dropped 3 bases and J dropped 0; count of bases not matched to a gene: 13. Germline loops: CDR1 TSWWSYY, CDR2 QGS. The length of the CDR3 is 19 residues.

Note on this clone: With a far larger clone one base away, a read error is the likely cause. Other nucleotide sequences in the sample specify the same CDR3. The V and J genes are TRDV2 and TRDJ1; D tentatively reads TRDD2 or TRDD3 (6 bases each). No J segment appears in TCRdb, so it was assigned here by matching the sequence to germline. The germline V and J ends were trimmed by 1 base and 0 bases, with 23 bases remaining between them. Germline V gives CDR1 GEAIGNYY, CDR2 EKD. The CDR3 is made up of 19 amino acids. This chain's CDR3 is CACDTGSYTGLLYTDKLIF. As DNA, the CDR3 is TGTGCCTGTGACACAGGATCCTACACTGGGCTACTTTACACCGATAAACTCATCTTT.

In this sample, this clone turned up a few times. A much larger clone differs by one base, so this may be a read error. Other DNA variants within this sample encode the same CDR3. This chain uses TRDV1 with TRDJ1, with 13 bases aligning to TRDD3. The CDR3 runs 25 residues. Germline V gene data show CDR1 as TSWWSYY and CDR2 as QGS. The CDR3, as DNA: TGTGCCCTTGGGGAGCCTCCGTTTCTTCCTAACGGGTACTGGGGGATACGTGGGTACACCGATAAACTCATCTTT. It specifies CALGEPPFLPNGYWGIRGYTDKLIF.

Of note for this clone: A single base is all that separates this from a far larger clone, so a read error is likely. Other DNA sequences in the same sample also yield this CDR3. This sequence joins TRDV2 and TRDJ1, with 11 bases that match TRDD3. Assignment of the J gene here rests on matching the DNA to germline, because TCRdb gives none. Unmatched junction bases numbered 7, after V lost 1 base and J lost 1 base. Germline V gene lookup returns CDR1 GEAIGNYY and CDR2 EKD. The length of the CDR3 is 17 residues. CDR3: CACDTHWGIRTTDKLIF. The CDR3 DNA reads TGTGCCTGTGACACGCATTGGGGGATACGTACCACCGATAAACTCATCTTT.

This clone was observed at least ten times. The V call is TRDV1, the J call TRDJ3, with D perhaps matching TRDD3 (10 bases). Germline V lookup: CDR1 TSWWSYY, CDR2 QGS. Trimming pared 4 bases from V and 0 bases from J, leaving 31 bases between. This CDR3 is built from 24 residues. The CDR3 loop is CALGGPAFLPYWGMISWDTRQMFF. CDR3 bases: TGTGCTCTTGGGGGTCCTGCCTTCCTACCGTACTGGGGGATGATCTCCTGGGACACCCGACAGATGTTTTTC.

Details on this clone: The translation of this DNA and the TCRdb protein of a much larger clone differ at residue 14, probably owing to a read error; the protein shown here is translated from the DNA. The chain uses TRDV1 and TRDJ1; 13 bases match TRDD3. The J gene comes from matching the DNA to germline here; TCRdb lacks it. The ends lost 0 bases at V and 10 bases at J; junction bases unmatched: 32. Germline V CDR1 and CDR2: TSWWSYY, QGS. This CDR3 contains 24 residues. CDR3 region: CALGELVPSYKLAPTGGYALTLIF. DNA of the CDR3: TGTGCTCTTGGGGAACTAGTCCCTAGCTATAAGCTAGCACCGACTGGGGGATACGCTTTAACACTCATCTTT.

This clone was recorded a few times. This DNA translates differently at residue 12 from the TCRdb protein, which is that of a much larger clone; a read error is likely, and the protein shown is the DNA's own translation. The chain uses TRDV1 and TRDJ1; D is ambiguous. Between the trimmed V and J ends, which lost 0 bases and 0 bases, there was a span of 26 bases. Germline V gene data show CDR1 as TSWWSYY and CDR2 as QGS. This CDR3 is built from 21 residues. The CDR3 DNA sequence: TGTGCTCTTGGGGAACTCAAACCTTGCCGATTGACCCTAAAGTACACCGATAAACTCATCTTT. This encodes CALGELKPCRLTLKYTDKLIF.

This clone was seen a handful of times. The protein TCRdb lists belongs to a much larger clone and differs from this DNA's translation at residue 15, which points to a read error; the protein shown is made from the DNA. This chain links TRDV1 with TRDJ1, with TRDD3 identical over 10 bases. Germline CDR1 is TSWWSYY and CDR2 is QGS. The CDR3 loop spans 19 amino acids. For the CDR3, the DNA is TGTGCTCTTGGGGAAGGGCTTCTCGGGGGATACGCGTACACCAATAAACTCATCTTT. Translated: CALGEGLLGGYAYTNKLIF.

On this clone: The TCRdb protein, from a much larger clone, departs from this DNA's translation at residue 5, likely by read error; the protein shown derives from the DNA. This chain links TRDV1 with TRDJ1; 9 bases map to TRDD3. TCRdb carries no J gene annotation; the J gene was assigned here by matching the DNA with germline. V lost 5 bases to trimming and J lost 0 bases; unmatched junction nucleotides: 13. Germline loops: CDR1 TSWWSYY, CDR2 QGS. The CDR3 loop spans 18 amino acids. The CDR3 coding sequence is TGTGCTCTTGGGAAACGGACTGGGGGACGTGAGTACACCGATAAACTCATCTTT. The encoded protein is CALGKRTGGREYTDKLIF.

This clone has just a few counts. TCRdb's protein, taken from a much larger clone, differs from this DNA's translation at residue 13, likely owing to a read error; the protein displayed comes from the DNA. The genes are TRDV1 and TRDJ1; D is unclear. The CDR3 runs 29 residues. Trimming shortened V by 0 bases and J by 3 bases, and 53 bases separated the two germline ends. The germline V gene has CDR1 TSWWSYY and CDR2 QGS. The CDR3 DNA is TGTGCTCTTGGGGAACTAGGCCCCCTTGAGAGTGGAGCCGAAACGCCCAGTGCCCCCGCCGTCCGATATTCCGATAAACTCATCTTT. It yields the protein CALGELGPLESGAETPSAPAVRYSDKLIF.

Worth noting for this clone: TCRdb attributes to this sequence the protein of a much larger clone, which differs from the DNA translation at residue 5; a read error is likely, and the protein displayed is translated from the DNA. The V call is TRDV1, the J call TRDJ1, with TRDD3 identical over 10 bases. No J gene was available from TCRdb, and it was assigned here by a germline match of the DNA. The CDR3 sequence is 21 residues long. The germline V gene encodes CDR1 TSWWSYY and CDR2 QGS. V trimming: 4 bases; J trimming: 2 bases; junction bases outside the gene matches: 22. CDR3 amino acids: CALGGLVYASWGIKWTDKLIF. In DNA, the CDR3 is TGTGCTCTTGGGGGACTAGTATACGCCTCCTGGGGGATAAAGTGGACCGATAAACTCATCTTT.

Comments on this clone: A far larger clone is a single base away, which makes a read error likely. This specimen includes other DNA sequences encoding the same CDR3. The V gene is TRDV1, the J gene TRDJ1; 9 nucleotides agree with TRDD3. This CDR3 is built from 24 residues. CDR1 is TSWWSYY, CDR2 QGS, per germline. The CDR3 protein is CALGELLEFVSGWSGGSYTDKLIF. The DNA of the CDR3 is TGTGCTCTTGGGGAACTATTGGAGTTTGTGTCCGGGTGGTCTGGGGGATCCTACACCGACAAACTCATCTTT.

This clone appeared many times. This DNA's translation differs at residue 12 from TCRdb's protein, which comes from a much larger clone; a read error is likely, and the protein shown is translated from the DNA. The V and J genes are TRDV1 and TRDJ1; 7 positions match TRDD3. This CDR3 comprises 15 residues. Germline V gene lookup returns CDR1 TSWWSYY and CDR2 QGS. DNA for the CDR3: TGTGCTCTTGGGGAACGAGGGATACACACCGATAGACTCATCTTT. Protein product: CALGERGIHTDRLIF.